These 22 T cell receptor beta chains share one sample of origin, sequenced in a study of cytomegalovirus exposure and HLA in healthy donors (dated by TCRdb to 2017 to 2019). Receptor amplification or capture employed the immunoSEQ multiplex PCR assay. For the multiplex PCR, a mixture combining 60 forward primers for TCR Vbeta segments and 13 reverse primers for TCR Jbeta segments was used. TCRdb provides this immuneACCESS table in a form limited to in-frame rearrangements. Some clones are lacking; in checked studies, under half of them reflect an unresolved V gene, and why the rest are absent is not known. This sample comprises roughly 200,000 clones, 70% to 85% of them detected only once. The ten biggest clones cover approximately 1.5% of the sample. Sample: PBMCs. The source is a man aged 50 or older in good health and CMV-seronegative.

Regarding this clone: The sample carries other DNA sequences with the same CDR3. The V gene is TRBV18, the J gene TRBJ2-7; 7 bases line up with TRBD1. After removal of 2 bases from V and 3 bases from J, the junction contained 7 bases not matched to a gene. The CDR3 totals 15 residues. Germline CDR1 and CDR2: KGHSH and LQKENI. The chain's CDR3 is CASSPVGQGDYEQYF. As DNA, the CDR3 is TGTGCCAGCTCACCAGTCGGGCAGGGGGACTACGAGCAGTACTTC.

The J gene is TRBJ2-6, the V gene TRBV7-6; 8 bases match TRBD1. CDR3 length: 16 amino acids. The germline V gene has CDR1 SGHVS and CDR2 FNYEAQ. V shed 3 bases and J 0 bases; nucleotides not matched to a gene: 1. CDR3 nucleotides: TGTGCCAGCAGCTTCGACAGGGGCTCTGGGGCCAACGTCCTGACTTTC. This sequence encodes CASSFDRGSGANVLTF.

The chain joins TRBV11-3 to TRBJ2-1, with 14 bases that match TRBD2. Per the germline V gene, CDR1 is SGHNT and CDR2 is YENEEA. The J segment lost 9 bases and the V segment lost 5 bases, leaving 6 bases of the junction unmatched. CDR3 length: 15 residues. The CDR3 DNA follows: TGTGCCAGCAGCATGGGACTAGCGGGAGCAGGTGAGCAGTTCTTC. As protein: CASSMGLAGAGEQFF.

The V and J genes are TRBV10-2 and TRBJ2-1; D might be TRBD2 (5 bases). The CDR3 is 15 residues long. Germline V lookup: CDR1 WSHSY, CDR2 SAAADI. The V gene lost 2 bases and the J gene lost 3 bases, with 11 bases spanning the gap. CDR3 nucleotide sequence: TGCGCCAGCAGTGAGGAGGGCGCCCGCTACAATGAGCAGTTCTTC. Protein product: CASSEEGARYNEQFF.

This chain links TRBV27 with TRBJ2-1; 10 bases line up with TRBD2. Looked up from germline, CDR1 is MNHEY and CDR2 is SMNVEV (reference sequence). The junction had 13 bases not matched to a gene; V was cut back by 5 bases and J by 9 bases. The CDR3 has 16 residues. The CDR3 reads CASSPRSSGSRSEQFF. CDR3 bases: TGTGCCAGCAGTCCTCGATCTAGCGGGAGTCGAAGTGAGCAGTTCTTC.

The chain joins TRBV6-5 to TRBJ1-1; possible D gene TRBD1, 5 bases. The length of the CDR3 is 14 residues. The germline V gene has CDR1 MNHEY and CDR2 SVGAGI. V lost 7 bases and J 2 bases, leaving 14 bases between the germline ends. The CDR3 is CASNLGGFNTEAFF. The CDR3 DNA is TGTGCCAGCAACCTGGGGGGTTTTAACACTGAAGCTTTCTTT.

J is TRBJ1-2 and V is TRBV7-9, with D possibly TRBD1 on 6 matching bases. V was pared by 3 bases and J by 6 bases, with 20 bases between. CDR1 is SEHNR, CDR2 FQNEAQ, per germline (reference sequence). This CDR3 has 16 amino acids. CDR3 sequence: CASSFETGVSFNGYTF. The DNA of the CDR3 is TGTGCCAGCAGCTTCGAGACAGGCGTTAGCTTTAATGGCTACACCTTC.

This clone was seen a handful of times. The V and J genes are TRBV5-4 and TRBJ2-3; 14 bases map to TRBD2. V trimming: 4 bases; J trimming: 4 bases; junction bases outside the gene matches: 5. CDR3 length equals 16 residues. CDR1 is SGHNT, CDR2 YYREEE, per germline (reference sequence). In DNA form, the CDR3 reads TGTGCCAGCAGCCCGGGACTAGCGGGAGTAGCAGATACGCAGTATTTT. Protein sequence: CASSPGLAGVADTQYF.

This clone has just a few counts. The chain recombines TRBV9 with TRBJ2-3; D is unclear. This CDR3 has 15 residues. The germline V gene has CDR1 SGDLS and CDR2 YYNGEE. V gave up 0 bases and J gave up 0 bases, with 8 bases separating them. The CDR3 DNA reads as TGTGCCAGCAGCGTAGGGCAGGTCAGCACAGATACGCAGTATTTT. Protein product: CASSVGQVSTDTQYF.

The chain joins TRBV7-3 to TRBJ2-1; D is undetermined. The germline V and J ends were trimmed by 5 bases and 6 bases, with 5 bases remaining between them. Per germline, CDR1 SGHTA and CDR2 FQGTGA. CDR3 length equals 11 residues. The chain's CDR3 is CASSLGNEQFF. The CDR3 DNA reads TGTGCCAGCAGCCTCGGCAATGAGCAGTTCTTC.

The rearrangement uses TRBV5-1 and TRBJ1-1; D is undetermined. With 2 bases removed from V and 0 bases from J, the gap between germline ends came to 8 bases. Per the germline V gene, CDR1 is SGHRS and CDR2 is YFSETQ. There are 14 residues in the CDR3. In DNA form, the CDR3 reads TGCGCCAGCAGCTTCGACGGGGTGAACACTGAAGCTTTCTTT. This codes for CASSFDGVNTEAFF.

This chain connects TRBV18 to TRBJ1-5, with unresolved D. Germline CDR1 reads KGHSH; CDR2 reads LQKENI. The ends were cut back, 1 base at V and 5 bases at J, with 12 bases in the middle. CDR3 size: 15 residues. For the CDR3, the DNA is TGTGCCAGCTCACCACAGGATAGCTTGGATCAGCCCCAGCATTTT. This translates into CASSPQDSLDQPQHF.

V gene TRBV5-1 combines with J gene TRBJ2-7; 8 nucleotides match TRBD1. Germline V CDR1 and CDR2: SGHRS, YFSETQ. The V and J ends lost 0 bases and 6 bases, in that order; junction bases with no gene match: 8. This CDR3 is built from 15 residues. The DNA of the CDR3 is TGCGCCAGCAGCTTGGACGACAGGGGATCTGGCGAGCAGTACTTC. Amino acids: CASSLDDRGSGEQYF.

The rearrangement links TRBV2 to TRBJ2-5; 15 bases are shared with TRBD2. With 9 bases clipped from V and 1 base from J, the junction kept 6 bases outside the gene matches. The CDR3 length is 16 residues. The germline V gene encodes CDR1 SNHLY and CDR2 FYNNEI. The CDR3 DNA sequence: TGTGCCAGTGGGACTAGCGGGAGGCGGCCCCAAGAGACCCAGTACTTC. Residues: CASGTSGRRPQETQYF.

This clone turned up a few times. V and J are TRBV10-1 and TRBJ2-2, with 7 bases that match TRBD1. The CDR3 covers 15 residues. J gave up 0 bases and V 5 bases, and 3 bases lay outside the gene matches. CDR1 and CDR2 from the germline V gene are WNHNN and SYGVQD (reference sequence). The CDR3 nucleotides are TGCGCCAGCAGTTCCGGGACAGCGAACACCGGGGAGCTGTTTTTT. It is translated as CASSSGTANTGELFF.

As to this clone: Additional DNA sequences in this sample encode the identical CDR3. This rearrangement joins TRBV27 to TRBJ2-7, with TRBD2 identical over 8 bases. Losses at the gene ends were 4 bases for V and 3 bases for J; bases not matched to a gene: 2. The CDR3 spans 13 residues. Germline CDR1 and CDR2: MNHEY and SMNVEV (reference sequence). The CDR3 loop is CASSSGTSYEQYF. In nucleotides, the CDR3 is TGTGCCAGCAGTTCCGGGACTAGCTACGAGCAGTACTTC.

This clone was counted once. In DNA form, the CDR3 reads TGTGCCACCTCAGGACTAGCGGGAAATGAGCAGTTCTTC. Encoded protein: CATSGLAGNEQFF. V gene TRBV10-3 combines with J gene TRBJ2-1, with 12 bases matching TRBD2. The CDR3 is made up of 13 amino acids. The V gene's germline CDR1 is ENHRY and CDR2 SYGVKD. Trimming cost V 10 bases and J 7 bases; bases outside gene matches: 5.

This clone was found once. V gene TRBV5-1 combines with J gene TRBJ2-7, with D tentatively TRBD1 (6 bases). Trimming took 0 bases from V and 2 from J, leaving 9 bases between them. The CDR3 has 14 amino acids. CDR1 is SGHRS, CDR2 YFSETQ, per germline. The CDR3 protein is CASSLEQGPYEQYF. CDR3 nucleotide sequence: TGCGCCAGCAGCTTGGAACAGGGCCCCTACGAGCAGTACTTC.

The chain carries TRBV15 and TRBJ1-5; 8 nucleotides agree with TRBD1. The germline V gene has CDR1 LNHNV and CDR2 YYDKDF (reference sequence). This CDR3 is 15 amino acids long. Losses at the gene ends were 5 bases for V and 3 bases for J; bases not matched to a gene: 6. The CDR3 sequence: CATSPRDRYNQPQHF. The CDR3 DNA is TGTGCCACCAGCCCCCGGGACAGGTACAATCAGCCCCAGCATTTT.

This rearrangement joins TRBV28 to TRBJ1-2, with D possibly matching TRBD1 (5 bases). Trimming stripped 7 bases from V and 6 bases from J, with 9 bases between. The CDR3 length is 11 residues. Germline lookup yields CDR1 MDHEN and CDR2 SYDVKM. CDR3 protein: CASKGRDGYTF. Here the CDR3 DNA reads TGTGCCAGCAAGGGCAGGGATGGCTACACCTTC.

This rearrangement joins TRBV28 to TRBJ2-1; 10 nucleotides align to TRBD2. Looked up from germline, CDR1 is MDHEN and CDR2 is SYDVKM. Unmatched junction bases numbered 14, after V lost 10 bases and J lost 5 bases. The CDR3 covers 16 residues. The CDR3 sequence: CATRTSGPLGDNEQFF. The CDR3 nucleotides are TGTGCCACCCGGACTAGCGGCCCTTTGGGCGACAATGAGCAGTTCTTC.

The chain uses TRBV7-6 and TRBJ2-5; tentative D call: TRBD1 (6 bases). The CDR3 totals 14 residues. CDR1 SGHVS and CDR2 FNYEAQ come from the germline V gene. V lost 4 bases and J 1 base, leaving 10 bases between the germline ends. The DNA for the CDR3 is TGTGCCAGCAGCTGGGGACATCTCCAAGAGACCCAGTACTTC. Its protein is CASSWGHLQETQYF.